A selection of T cell receptor beta chains follows, all from one sample in a study of breast tumors, draining lymph nodes, adjacent tissues. TCRdb fed the multiplex PCR reads into MiXCR, producing one record per CDR3 protein. The table includes more than 50,000 distinct CDR3 sequences, around 52% detected once. The specimen sequenced was breast tumor tissue. All receptors come from a female donor with breast cancer. Some clones in this sample may be carry-over from other donors' samples. CDR3s include the opening cysteine and the closing phenylalanine or tryptophan. The D gene is left open where the match is weak. Size tells how often a clone was seen (once, few, many) or the class of an expanded clone, and some rows leave it out.

J gene | V gene | clone size | D gene | CDR3 DNA | CDR3 protein
TRBJ1-2 | TRBV12-3/TRBV12-4 | . | TRBD1 | TGTGCCAGCAGAGAAGGACAGGGGGCCGGTGGCTACACCTTC | CASREGQGAGGYTF
TRBJ2-1 | TRBV29-1 | . | TRBD2 | TGCAGCGTTGAAAGGCCTAGCGGGATCTACAATGAGCAGTTCTTC | CSVERPSGIYNEQFF
TRBJ2-5 | TRBV20-1 | . | . | TGCAGTGCTAGAGATATGGTCCGGGCGGAGACCCAGTACTTC | CSARDMVRAETQYF
TRBJ2-3 | TRBV24-1 | . | . | TGTGCCACGGGTAGGGGGACCACAGATACGCAGTATTTT | CATGRGTTDTQYF
TRBJ2-3 | TRBV7-6 | . | TRBD2 | TGTGCCAGCAGCTTAGCGACTAGCGGGAGCACAGATACGCAGTATTTT | CASSLATSGSTDTQYF
TRBJ2-3 | TRBV24-1 | . | . | TGTGCCACCAGTGATACCAGGGATACGCAGTATTTT | CATSDTRDTQYF
TRBJ1-2 | TRBV15 | many | . | TGTGCCACCAGCAGAGGTCGGGGGGCGTTTGGCTACACCTTC | CATSRGRGAFGYTF
TRBJ1-2 | TRBV6-6 | . | TRBD1 | TGTGCCAGCAGACCCCCACAGGGACAGACGATCATTAACTATGGCTACACCTTC | CASRPPQGQTIINYGYTF
TRBJ2-3 | TRBV20-1 | . | TRBD1 | TGCAGTGCCCACGACAGGGGTGCAGATACGCAGTATTTT | CSAHDRGADTQYF
TRBJ2-5 | TRBV7-3 | many | . | TGTGCCAGCAGCAAAGAGACCCAGTACTTC | CASSKETQYF
TRBJ1-5 | TRBV7-8 | many | . | TGTGCCAGCAGCTTAGGGACAGGCAATCAGCCCCAGCATTTT | CASSLGTGNQPQHF
TRBJ2-2 | TRBV4-1 | medium-sized | TRBD2 | TGCGCCAGCAGCCGTGGACTAGAGAACACCGGGGAGCTGTTTTTT | CASSRGLENTGELFF
TRBJ2-1 | TRBV20-1 | many | TRBD2 | TGCAGTGCAGAGGGACTAGCTTCCTACAATGAGCAGTTCTTC | CSAEGLASYNEQFF
TRBJ2-7 | TRBV20-1 | . | TRBD2 | TGCAGTACCACGGGAGATAGCGGGCCTACCTACGGGCAGTACTTC | CSTTGDSGPTYGQYF
TRBJ1-2 | TRBV15 | . | . | TGTGCCACCAGTGAACAAGGAAGGAGAGGCTACACCTTC | CATSEQGRRGYTF
TRBJ1-5 | TRBV7-3 | . | TRBD1 | TGTGCCAGCCACCAGGGGGGGGCTAGAGGCAATCAGCCCCAGCATTTT | CASHQGGARGNQPQHF
TRBJ1-2 | TRBV10-2 | . | TRBD1 | TGCGCCAGCAGTGGGACAGGCCCTAACTATGGCTACACCTTC | CASSGTGPNYGYTF
TRBJ1-6 | TRBV24-1 | many | . | TGTGCCACCAGTGATTCGACCCTCCACTTT | CATSDSTLHF
TRBJ2-6 | TRBV6-2/TRBV6-3 | many | . | TGTGCCAGCAGTCACCGAAGCCTTAGGGCCAACGTCCTGACTTTC | CASSHRSLRANVLTF
TRBJ2-1 | TRBV28 | . | . | TGTGCCAGCGGGGTGGGCTTACCATACAATGAGCAGTTCTTC | CASGVGLPYNEQFF